This T cell receptor (beta chain) was profiled in a study of Graves' ophthalmopathy and Graves' hyperthyroidism. Study conclusions and caveats: Most thyroid-expanded clonotypes exceeding 0.001 frequency were also found in blood.

This clonotype occurred a few times. Its antigen is undetermined. RNA transcripts were the template, and TCR beta CDR3 regions were amplified from them. HTBI-primed RT-PCR formed the first round, and a multiplex PCR formed the second. From the multiplex PCR reads, TCRdb called clonotypes with MiXCR, one entry per CDR3 protein. In the table there are roughly 610,000 distinct CDR3 sequences, 22% of which are singletons. V was shortened by 3 bases and J by 4 bases, with 12 bases between the two germline ends. Germline V gene lookup returns CDR1 DFQATT and CDR2 SNEGSKA (reference sequence). The CDR3 is 13 amino acids.

This receptor was taken from a young woman with stable Graves' hyperthyroidism. Some clones in this sample may be carry-over from other donors' samples. The chain links TRBV20-1 to TRBJ1-2; D may be TRBD1 (5 bases). The sequenced sample consisted of peripheral blood. CDR3 sequence: CSARIWGSYGYTF. The CDR3 nucleotides are TGCAGTGCTAGGATTTGGGGGTCCTATGGCTACACCTTC.